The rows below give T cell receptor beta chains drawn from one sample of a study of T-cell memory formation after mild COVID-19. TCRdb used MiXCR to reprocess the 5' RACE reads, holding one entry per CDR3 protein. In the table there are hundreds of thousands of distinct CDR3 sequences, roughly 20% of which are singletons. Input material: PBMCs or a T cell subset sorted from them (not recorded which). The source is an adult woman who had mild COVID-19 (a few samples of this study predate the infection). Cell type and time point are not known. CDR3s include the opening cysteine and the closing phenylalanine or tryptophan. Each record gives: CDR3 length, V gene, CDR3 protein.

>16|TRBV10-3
CATSGSTGGAGNTIYF
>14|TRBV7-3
CASGSGRGGNEQFF
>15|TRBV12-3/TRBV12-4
CASSEAGTGAYGYTF
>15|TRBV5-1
CASSTVRDRNTEAFF
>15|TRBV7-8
CASSLWSSGSYEQYF
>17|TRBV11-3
CASSQRGLAGGQETQYF
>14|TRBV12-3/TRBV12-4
CASSKGQRNTEAFF
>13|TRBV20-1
CSARGGREDTQYF
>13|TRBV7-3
CASGASYTGELFF
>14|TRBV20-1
CSARMSAFGHEQFF
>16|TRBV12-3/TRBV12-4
CASSLGPAVDYNEQFF
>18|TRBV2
CASSEFPMSGGGADTQYF
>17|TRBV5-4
CASSLPPWRERSDEQFF
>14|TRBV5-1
CASSSGAGGSPLHF
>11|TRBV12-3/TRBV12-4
CASSPLGEAFF
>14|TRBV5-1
CASSLAYNTGELFF
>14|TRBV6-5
CASSYSPADEKLFF
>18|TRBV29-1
CSVVGDFTIGGANYGYTF
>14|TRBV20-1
CSATPPGRTTEAFF
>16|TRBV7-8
CASSLASTSLGYEQYF
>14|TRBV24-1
CATSGGNQDTEAFF
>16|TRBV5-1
CASSLARRGSFDEQFF
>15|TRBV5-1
CASSLGLGGYNEQFF
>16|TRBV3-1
CASSQTNGRVLNEQFF
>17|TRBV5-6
CASSLGWGTTYQETQYF
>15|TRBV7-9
CASSLSTGFDSPLHF
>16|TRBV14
CASSPMSGFAKNIQYF
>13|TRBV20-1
CSARVGFSYEQYF
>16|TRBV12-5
CASGSRLSRGTDTQYF
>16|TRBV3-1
CASSQVGGNFYNEQFF
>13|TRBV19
CASSISGNDEQYF
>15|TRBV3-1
CASSQARGGGNTIYF